The rows below give T cell receptor beta chains drawn from one sample of a study of T cell responses to AZD1222 COVID-19 vaccine. Using immunoSEQ multiplex PCR, the repertoire was profiled, and TCRdb retains in-frame clones only, with some absent. The table has about 120,000 clones, around nine tenths seen once; the top ten hold around 8.7%. Source: peripheral blood, taken on day 0 of AZD1222 vaccination. The receptors here all came from an adult in good health. The CDR3 runs from the conserved cysteine through the conserved F or W. The order of the fields is clone size, J gene, V gene, D gene, CDR3 protein, CDR3 DNA. D genes are given only for firm matches. Clone size is shown for a subset of rows, as once, few, many or a class of expanded clone.

>NA|TRBJ1-4|TRBV2|NA
CASSDVRGTNEKLFF
TGTGCCAGCAGTGACGTGCGGGGGACTAATGAAAAACTGTTTTTT
>NA|TRBJ1-1|TRBV6-1|NA
CASSDRGPTEAFF
TGTGCCAGCAGTGATCGGGGGCCCACTGAAGCTTTCTTT
>NA|TRBJ1-1|TRBV19|NA
CASSIILSTEAFF
TGTGCCAGTAGTATCATCCTTTCCACTGAAGCTTTCTTT
>once|TRBJ2-5|TRBV18|TRBD1
CASSPIGTGLETQYF
TGTGCCAGCTCACCAATAGGGACAGGGTTGGAGACCCAGTACTTC
>NA|TRBJ2-4|TRBV18|TRBD2
CASSPGGSAKNIQYF
TGTGCCAGCTCTCCGGGGGGTTCAGCCAAAAACATTCAGTACTTC
>NA|TRBJ1-1|TRBV5-8|NA
CASSPFLDVEAFF
TGTGCCAGCAGCCCCTTTTTAGACGTTGAAGCTTTCTTT
>NA|TRBJ1-1|TRBV28|TRBD1
CASSFVDRTNTEAFF
TGTGCCAGCAGTTTTGTGGACAGGACGAACACTGAAGCTTTCTTT
>once|TRBJ2-7|TRBV5-1|NA
CASSGQNYEQYF
TGCGCCAGCAGCGGGCAGAACTACGAGCAGTACTTC
>NA|TRBJ2-7|TRBV4-1|NA
CASSQELQTYEQYF
TGCGCCAGCAGCCAAGAACTCCAGACCTACGAGCAGTACTTC
>NA|TRBJ1-5|TRBV19|TRBD1
CASSTQGQGARQPQHF
TGTGCCAGTAGTACCCAGGGACAGGGGGCACGTCAGCCCCAGCATTTT
>NA|TRBJ2-1|TRBV18|TRBD2
CASSIAGGPNEQFF
TGTGCCAGCTCAATAGCGGGAGGGCCCAATGAGCAGTTCTTC
>NA|TRBJ1-1|TRBV5-1|TRBD1
CASSRSPQGVNTEAFF
TGCGCCAGCAGCCGCTCCCCACAGGGGGTGAACACTGAAGCTTTCTTT
>NA|TRBJ2-2|TRBV6-5|NA
CASGAQPQNTGELFF
TGTGCCAGTGGGGCCCAACCACAAAACACCGGGGAGCTGTTTTTT
>NA|TRBJ2-2|TRBV18|TRBD2
CASTLMGLAGAGELFF
TGTGCCAGCACCCTTATGGGACTAGCGGGAGCCGGGGAGCTGTTTTTT
>NA|TRBJ1-1|TRBV16|NA
CASSRVVAFF
TGTGCCAGCAGCCGGGTTGTAGCTTTCTTT
>NA|TRBJ1-5|TRBV4-2|NA
CASSPSADSNQPQHF
TGTGCCAGCAGCCCCTCTGCGGATAGCAATCAGCCCCAGCATTTT
>NA|TRBJ1-1|TRBV9|NA
CASSVATNTEAFF
TGTGCCAGCAGCGTAGCTACGAACACTGAAGCTTTCTTT
>NA|TRBJ1-3|TRBV6-1|NA
CASRGSGNTIYF
TGTGCCAGCAGGGGAAGTGGAAACACCATATATTTT
>few|TRBJ1-2|TRBV4-3|NA
CASSQARTVRNYGYTF
TGCGCCAGCAGCCAGGCTCGGACAGTTAGGAACTATGGCTACACCTTC
>NA|TRBJ1-1|TRBV4-3|TRBD1
CASSQDKKGQLNTEAFF
TGCGCCAGCAGCCAAGATAAGAAGGGACAGCTGAACACTGAAGCTTTCTTT
>NA|TRBJ1-2|TRBV7-9|NA
CASSLQGPNYGYTF
TGTGCCAGCAGCTTACAGGGGCCTAACTATGGCTACACCTTC
>once|TRBJ1-6|TRBV27|NA
CASSLGRQGNSPLHF
TGTGCCAGCAGTTTGGGTCGGCAGGGAAATTCACCCCTCCACTTT
>NA|TRBJ1-5|TRBV28|NA
CASTSLSPAGQPQHF
TGTGCCAGCACAAGTTTATCTCCAGCTGGTCAGCCCCAGCATTTT
>NA|TRBJ2-7|TRBV13|NA
CASSTTGSYEQYF
TGTGCCAGCAGCACGACGGGTTCCTACGAGCAGTACTTC
>NA|TRBJ1-2|TRBV5-4|TRBD1
CASSPGQAFGYTF
TGTGCCAGCAGCCCGGGACAGGCCTTTGGCTACACCTTC
>NA|TRBJ1-2|TRBV6-2/TRBV6-3|TRBD1
CASSVTTGNYGYTF
TGTGCCAGCAGTGTGACGACAGGGAACTATGGCTACACCTTC